A single sample gave rise to the 25 T cell receptor beta chains below, sequenced in a study of cytomegalovirus exposure and HLA in healthy donors. The primer mix had 60 Vbeta and 13 Jbeta primers. Profiled with immunoSEQ multiplex PCR; TCRdb holds only in-frame clones, not every one. The sample has around 94,000 clones, roughly four fifths seen once. The sample comprised PBMCs. The origin of the receptors is a woman aged 40-49 years in good health and CMV-seropositive.

This clone was detected a few times. The chain joins TRBV5-6 to TRBJ2-5, with D hard to call. There are 13 residues in the CDR3. Trimming pared 0 bases from V and 5 bases from J, leaving 8 bases between. In germline, CDR1 is SGHDT, CDR2 YYEEEE. The CDR3 sequence is CASSLVAAETQYF. The DNA of the CDR3 is TGTGCCAGCAGCTTGGTAGCCGCCGAGACCCAGTACTTC.

In its sample, this clone was seen a few times. The rearrangement uses TRBV6-5 and TRBJ2-7; a possible D gene is TRBD2 (5 bases). Trimming removed 7 bases at V and 4 bases at J, with 8 bases between. The CDR3 runs to 11 residues. CDR1 and CDR2 from the germline V gene are MNHEY and SVGAGI. CDR3 sequence reads: CASTRGYEQYF. CDR3 DNA: TGTGCCAGCACCCGCGGGTACGAGCAGTACTTC.

This chain connects TRBV5-8 to TRBJ2-1, with a tentative D call TRBD2 (6 bases). The length of the CDR3 is 17 residues. Deletions cut 0 bases from V and 3 bases from J, with 16 bases between. From germline, CDR1 is SGHTS and CDR2 YDEGEE. The CDR3 loop is CASSLAGGPSSYNEQFF. DNA of the CDR3: TGTGCCAGCAGCTTGGCCGGGGGTCCTAGTAGCTACAATGAGCAGTTCTTC.

The chain combines TRBV29-1 with TRBJ1-1; D is unresolved. The V end was cut by 2 bases, the J end by 9 bases, with 16 bases between. The CDR3 contains 13 residues. The germline CDR1 and CDR2 sequences are SQVTM and ANQGSEA. CDR3 nucleotides: TGCAGCGTTGAAATTGGCCAGGCCATGAAAGCTTTCTTT. As protein: CSVEIGQAMKAFF. The full variable domain, rest sourced from reference TRBV29-1 and TRBJ1-1, is SAVISQKPSRDICQRGTSLTIQCQVDSQVTMMFWYRQQPGQSLTLIATANQGSEATYESGFVIDKFPISRPNLTFSTLTVSNMSPEDSSIYLCSVEIGQAMKAFFGQGTRLTVV.

This clone appeared a few times. The genes are TRBV14 and TRBJ2-7; 9 bases align to TRBD2. Germline lookup yields CDR1 SGHDN and CDR2 FVKESK. CDR3 length equals 15 residues. V gave up 1 base and J gave up 7 bases; unmatched junction bases: 8. The CDR3 nucleotides read TGTGCCAGCAGCCAAGGGGCAGCGGGAGGTAGTGAGCAGTACTTC. Its translation is CASSQGAAGGSEQYF.

V is TRBV20-1 and J is TRBJ2-1; D unclear. The CDR3 spans 10 residues. CDR1 and CDR2 from the germline V gene are DFQATT and SNEGSKA (reference sequence). Trimming removed 5 bases from V and 5 bases from J, with 4 bases in between. CDR3 nucleotides: TGCAGTGCTGAGCACAATGAGCAGTTCTTC. Protein sequence: CSAEHNEQFF.

The J gene is TRBJ2-1, the V gene TRBV19, with a possible D match to TRBD2 (6 bases). Looked up from germline, CDR1 is LNHDA and CDR2 is SQIVND (reference sequence). CDR3 length: 16 amino acids. The ends were cut back, 6 bases at V and 7 bases at J, with 22 bases in the middle. CDR3 in DNA: TGTGCCAGTAGGCCCCGGGGCGGGGTAGGAGAAAATGAGCAGTTCTTC. This encodes CASRPRGGVGENEQFF.

The chain couples TRBV10-3 to TRBJ1-5, with a possible D match to TRBD1 (6 bases). The length of the CDR3 is 13 residues. Looked up from germline, CDR1 is ENHRY and CDR2 is SYGVKD. The V gene lost 0 bases and the J gene lost 7 bases, with 7 bases spanning the gap. The CDR3 nucleotides read TGTGCCATCAGTGAGTCTGACAGGCAGCCCCAGCATTTT. It specifies CAISESDRQPQHF.

The J gene is TRBJ1-5, the V gene TRBV7-2, with no clear D. The CDR3 consists of 14 residues. CDR1 and CDR2 from the germline V gene are SGHTA and FQGNSA. V was pared by 8 bases and J by 9 bases, with 20 bases between. CDR3 amino acids: CASSQADGLRPQHF. DNA for the CDR3: TGTGCCAGCTCACAAGCGGACGGCCTACGGCCCCAGCATTTT.

The V call is TRBV6-6, the J call TRBJ2-7; 9 bases map to TRBD2. Trimming cost V 6 bases and J 4 bases; bases outside gene matches: 10. Germline V gene lookup returns CDR1 MNHNY and CDR2 SVGAGI (reference sequence). The length of the CDR3 is 15 residues. CDR3 in amino acids: CASSLLAGQLYEQYF. Here the CDR3 DNA reads TGTGCCAGCAGCCTCCTAGCGGGACAATTATACGAGCAGTACTTC.

A few counts support this clone. This chain joins TRBV6-5 and TRBJ1-1, with D tentatively TRBD1 (6 bases). Trimming took off 7 bases at V and 2 bases at J, with 14 bases between the two ends. CDR3 length equals 14 residues. CDR1 is MNHEY and CDR2 is SVGAGI in the germline V gene. In nucleotides, the CDR3 is TGTGCCAGCACCGACGGGACATCCAACACTGAAGCTTTCTTT. This encodes CASTDGTSNTEAFF.

In its sample, this clone was seen a few times. This chain links TRBV19 with TRBJ2-7, with 16 positions matching TRBD2. The CDR3 covers 17 residues. Germline CDR1 LNHDA, CDR2 SQIVND (reference sequence). V shed 4 bases and J 7 bases; nucleotides not matched to a gene: 10. The DNA of the CDR3 is TGTGCCAGTAGTACCGGGACTAGCGGGAGGGCCTCGGGGGAGCAGTACTTC. Encoded protein: CASSTGTSGRASGEQYF.

This rearrangement joins TRBV6-5 to TRBJ2-5; the match to TRBD1 covers 8 bases. Germline CDR1 MNHEY, CDR2 SVGAGI. This CDR3 region has 14 residues. After removal of 6 bases from V and 4 bases from J, the junction contained 7 bases not matched to a gene. The CDR3 loop is CASRPDRGRETQYF. CDR3 sequence (DNA): TGTGCCAGCAGACCTGACAGGGGCAGAGAGACCCAGTACTTC.

This clone has just a few counts. The genes are TRBV5-4 and TRBJ2-1; no clear D gene. Germline CDR1 is SGHNT and CDR2 is YYREEE (reference sequence). CDR3 length equals 14 residues. The V end lost 0 bases, the J end lost 7 bases, and 11 bases lay between the germline ends. In DNA, the CDR3 is TGTGCCAGCAGCTTGGGGGCCAAATTGAATGAGCAGTTCTTC. It yields the protein CASSLGAKLNEQFF.

The CDR3 DNA follows: TGTGCCAGCAGCCCCACCCTTGGTCAGGGGACCCAGTACTTC. Protein: CASSPTLGQGTQYF. The V and J genes are TRBV9 and TRBJ2-5; tentative D call: TRBD1 (5 bases). The CDR3 contains 14 residues. Trimming took off 4 bases at V and 7 bases at J, with 17 bases between the two ends. Germline V gene sequence: CDR1 SGDLS, CDR2 YYNGEE. Variable domain in full (rest from reference TRBV9 and TRBJ2-5): DSGVTQTPKHLITATGQRVTLRCSPRSGDLSVYWYQQSLDQGLQFLIQYYNGEERAKGNILERFSAQQFPDLHSELNLSSLELGDSALYFCASSPTLGQGTQYFGPGTRLLVL.

The rearrangement joins TRBV27 to TRBJ2-2, with D unclear. Deletions cut 3 bases from V and 4 bases from J, with 3 bases between. The V gene's germline CDR1 is MNHEY and CDR2 SMNVEV (reference sequence). There are 12 residues in the CDR3. CDR3 region: CASSFSTGELFF. CDR3 nucleotide sequence: TGTGCCAGCAGTTTTAGCACCGGGGAGCTGTTTTTT.

The chain carries TRBV7-2 and TRBJ2-2, with 9 nucleotides matching TRBD1. This CDR3 comprises 15 residues. Germline values: CDR1 SGHTA, CDR2 FQGNSA. Losses at the gene ends were 5 bases for V and 5 bases for J; bases not matched to a gene: 6. The CDR3 sequence is CASSTRDRVTGELFF. CDR3 DNA: TGTGCCAGCAGCACCCGGGACAGGGTAACCGGGGAGCTGTTTTTT.

This clone occurred a few times. The CDR3 loop is CASSQDRGGRAGQFF. The CDR3 nucleotides are TGCGCCAGCAGCCAAGATCGGGGCGGGAGGGCCGGGCAGTTCTTC. The gene calls are TRBV4-3 and TRBJ2-1, with 9 bases fitting TRBD2. The germline V gene encodes CDR1 LGHNA and CDR2 YSLEER. V was clipped by 0 bases and J by 12 bases; unmatched bases: 9. The CDR3 runs 15 residues.

The CDR3 spells CASKTGFLTDTQYF. CDR3 nucleotide sequence: TGTGCCAGCAAAACGGGATTCTTAACAGATACGCAGTATTTT. The genes are TRBV6-1 and TRBJ2-3; a possible D gene is TRBD2 (5 bases). The germline gives CDR1 MNHNS, CDR2 SASEGT. V dropped 7 bases and J dropped 3 bases, with 14 bases sitting between them. The CDR3 totals 14 residues.

The sample holds one count of this clone. The chain employs TRBV27 and TRBJ2-5; D might be TRBD1 (6 bases). The germline V and J ends were trimmed by 5 bases and 5 bases, with 21 bases remaining between them. The germline gives CDR1 MNHEY, CDR2 SMNVEV (reference sequence). CDR3 length: 16 amino acids. CDR3 nucleotide sequence: TGTGCCAGCAGTCCTGAAAGGGGCAGGGGCTTGGAGACCCAGTACTTC. It codes for CASSPERGRGLETQYF.

This clone was seen a handful of times. The chain employs TRBV19 and TRBJ1-1; D uncertain. Germline V gene lookup returns CDR1 LNHDA and CDR2 SQIVND (reference sequence). The CDR3 covers 15 residues. Trimming pared 3 bases from V and 0 bases from J, leaving 11 bases between. CDR3 protein: CASSMGARMNTEAFF. DNA of the CDR3: TGTGCCAGTAGTATGGGCGCCAGAATGAACACTGAAGCTTTCTTT. Using reference TRBV19 and TRBJ1-1 for the parts outside the CDR3, the full variable domain is DGGITQSPKYLFRKEGQNVTLSCEQNLNHDAMYWYRQDPGQGLRLIYYSQIVNDFQKGDIAEGYSVSREKKESFPLTVTSAQKNPTAFYLCASSMGARMNTEAFFGQGTRLTVV.

The V call is TRBV14, the J call TRBJ2-1; 10 nucleotides align to TRBD1. Unmatched junction bases numbered 9, after V lost 3 bases and J lost 4 bases. The germline V gene encodes CDR1 SGHDN and CDR2 FVKESK. CDR3 length: 17 amino acids. This CDR3 reads CASSHRPTGGYYNEQFF. The CDR3 coding sequence is TGTGCCAGCAGCCACCGGCCGACAGGGGGCTATTACAATGAGCAGTTCTTC.

This clone came up once. This chain uses TRBV29-1 with TRBJ2-2; D gene uncertain. CDR3 length equals 13 residues. Germline CDR1 SQVTM, CDR2 ANQGSEA. V was shortened by 4 bases and J by 2 bases, with 8 bases between the two germline ends. The DNA for the CDR3 is TGCAGCGTTGCAGTTTCAAACACCGGGGAGCTGTTTTTT. Encoded protein: CSVAVSNTGELFF.

The rearrangement joins TRBV7-8 to TRBJ2-7; D perhaps matches TRBD1 (6 bases). The germline V and J ends were trimmed by 1 base and 4 bases, with 17 bases remaining between them. The CDR3 is 16 amino acids. The germline gives CDR1 SGHVS, CDR2 FQNEAQ. The chain's CDR3 is CASSLGYRDPFYEQYF. The CDR3 nucleotides are TGTGCCAGCAGCTTAGGGTACAGGGACCCGTTTTACGAGCAGTACTTC.

The V call is TRBV5-6, the J call TRBJ2-1, with 7 bases matching TRBD2. This CDR3 has 16 residues. With 4 bases clipped from V and 7 bases from J, the junction kept 14 bases outside the gene matches. The germline CDR1 and CDR2 sequences are SGHDT and YYEEEE. The DNA for the CDR3 is TGTGCCAGCAGCAATGTGCGGGAGATTTTGTGGAATGAGCAGTTCTTC. Its protein is CASSNVREILWNEQFF. The full variable domain, in which reference TRBV5-6 and TRBJ2-1 provide the parts outside the CDR3, is DAGVTQSPTHLIKTRGQQVTLRCSPKSGHDTVSWYQQALGQGPQFIFQYYEEEERQRGNFPDRFSGHQFPNYSSELNVNALLLGDSALYLCASSNVREILWNEQFFGPGTRLTVL.